This T cell receptor beta chain comes out of a study of blood T cell repertoires in COVID-19. Assay: immunoSEQ multiplex PCR; the TCRdb copy retains only in-frame clones and omits some. The sample has around 180,000 clones, roughly nine tenths seen once; the top ten hold less than 3.5%. The CDR3 totals 16 residues. Germline CDR1 ENHRY, CDR2 SYGVKD. Germline trimming cut 3 bases from V and 4 bases from J; bases unmatched to any gene: 8. This chain joins TRBV10-3 and TRBJ2-7, with 11 bases aligning to TRBD2. The TCR was taken from a young woman with active or convalescent COVID-19. Sequences were obtained from peripheral blood. This chain's CDR3 is CAISDPSSGRMYEQYF. The DNA of the CDR3 is TGTGCCATCAGTGATCCCTCTAGCGGGAGGATGTACGAGCAGTACTTC.